These 2 T cell receptor beta chains were all obtained from the same sample, sequenced in a study of spatial heterogeneity in lung cancer. Notes on the study in general: For expanded intratumoral alpha and beta TCRs, counts tracked tumor mutation counts.

TCRdb re-derived calls from the 5' RACE reads in MiXCR, one entry per CDR3 protein. The sample holds 8,200 or so distinct CDR3 sequences, 7% seen once. No antigens are known for them. The time point: sample taken at primary tumor resection. This specimen consisted of lung tumor tissue, obtained at surgery. These receptors came from a male donor with early-stage non-small cell lung cancer.

This clonotype has a count of ten or more. The V and J genes are TRBV5-4 and TRBJ1-1; no definite D call. There are 15 residues in the CDR3. From germline, CDR1 is SGHNT and CDR2 YYREEE (reference sequence). Trimming took off 5 bases at V and 2 bases at J, with 16 bases between the two ends. The CDR3 region has the DNA TGTGCCAGCAGGTCCGTGGGATTACAAAACACTGAAGCTTTCTTT. Residues: CASRSVGLQNTEAFF.

This clonotype was observed at least ten times. The CDR3 DNA is TGCGCCAGCAGCTTGGTGGGGGCCCTCAATCAGCCCCAGCATTTT. Its translation: CASSLVGALNQPQHF. The gene calls are TRBV5-1 and TRBJ1-5; D may be TRBD1 (6 bases). The V end was cut by 0 bases, the J end by 3 bases, with 10 bases between. This CDR3 is built from 15 residues. CDR1 SGHRS and CDR2 YFSETQ come from the germline V gene. Using reference TRBV5-1 and TRBJ1-5 for the parts outside the CDR3, the full variable domain is KAGVTQTPRYLIKTRGQQVTLSCSPISGHRSVSWYQQTPGQGLQFLFEYFSETQRNKGNFPGRFSGRQFSNSRSEMNVSTLELGDSALYLCASSLVGALNQPQHFGDGTRLSIL.